This T cell receptor beta chain was sequenced in a study of beta chain features in type 1 diabetes. The CDR3 is made up of 14 amino acids. CDR1 and CDR2 from the germline V gene are LGHNA and YNFKEQ. The V gene end was trimmed by 6 bases and the J gene end by 3 bases; junction bases not matched to a gene: 4. Sequencing targeted expressed TCRB transcripts, as all isolated RNA had been reverse transcribed. Libraries were prepared by immunoSEQ multiplex PCR; TCRdb keeps only in-frame clonotypes and omits some of them. The profile covers hundreds of thousands of clones, with roughly 13% appearing a single time and around 0.015% taken by the ten largest. There are a few counts of this clone.

Sequencing used naive CD4+ T cells from blood. The V and J genes are TRBV4-2 and TRBJ2-7; 11 bases fit TRBD2. The TCR sequence derives from a man aged 18 to 30 in good health. DNA of the CDR3: TGTGCCAGCAGGCCTAGCGGGGGGTTCTACGAGCAGTACTTC. This gives the protein CASRPSGGFYEQYF.